Included here is one T cell receptor beta chain sequence, with context. The germline V gene encodes CDR1 MNHEY and CDR2 SVGAGI. Losses at the gene ends were 6 bases for V and 8 bases for J; bases not matched to a gene: 8. The CDR3 has 13 amino acids. This entry comes from a study of cytomegalovirus exposure and HLA in healthy donors. This table comes from immunoSEQ multiplex PCR, and its TCRdb copy is limited to in-frame clones, with some not included. The sample contains about 160,000 clones, roughly 96% of which appear only once. V usage is TRBV6-5 and J usage is TRBJ1-2; TRBD1 matches at 8 bases. The sequencing sample was made of PBMCs. This TCR derives from a woman aged 18-29 years in good health and CMV-seronegative. CDR3 coding DNA: TGTGCCAGCAGGCGCCAGGGGGCTAAGGGCTACACCTTC. It is translated as CASRRQGAKGYTF.